This TCR beta chain was obtained from a study of CD8+ T cells in alopecia areata. At the level of the study: Twice a day, 5 to 10 mg of oral tofacitinib was administered to treated patients. Dosing with tofacitinib proceeded for 6 to 18 months, followed by 6 months off drug.

Researchers picked out CD4+ and CD8+ T cells from PBMCs by sorting. As the sequencing template, cDNA was produced by extracting RNA and reverse transcribing it. Assay used: immunoSEQ multiplex PCR; TCRdb lists only in-frame clones, some missing. Here the sample spans about 180,000 clones, over 55% being singletons. Notes on the study in general: TCR sharing was clearer in mice than between patients, perhaps partly owing to patient HLA diversity.

With respect to this clone: The target antigen is unknown.

The sequence came from a human donor with alopecia areata. The source material was CD4+ T cells sorted from blood, sampled at week 0.

The CDR3 loop reads CACKSDSQAFF. The CDR3, as DNA: TGTGCCTGTAAGAGCGACAGTCAGGCTTTCTTT. The V gene is TRBV30, the J gene TRBJ1-1; D is possibly TRBD1 (5 bases). This CDR3 has 11 amino acids. Germline V gene data show CDR1 as GTSNPN and CDR2 as SVGIG (reference sequence). Trimming shortened V by 6 bases and J by 11 bases, and 16 bases separated the two germline ends.